One sample yielded the 18 T cell receptor beta chains listed below, sequenced in a study of shared clonotypes between healthy human individuals. Profiled with immunoSEQ multiplex PCR; TCRdb holds only in-frame clones, not every one. Seen here are hundreds of thousands of clones, roughly 70% observed once, and the top ten hold over 1.5%. The sequencing input was memory CD4+ T cells sorted from blood. The subset here: CD45RA-negative fraction. Receptors were obtained from a woman aged 25 to 39 in good health.

The sample holds one count of this clone. The V and J genes are TRBV7-9 and TRBJ2-2; a weak D match, TRBD2 (6 bases). This CDR3 is built from 16 residues. The germline V and J ends were trimmed by 5 bases and 4 bases, with 17 bases remaining between them. Germline V gene data show CDR1 as SEHNR and CDR2 as FQNEAQ (reference sequence). The CDR3 nucleotides read TGTGCCAGCAGCCGCACTAGCCGCCCATCCACCGGGGAGCTGTTTTTT. Translated: CASSRTSRPSTGELFF.

For this clone: The identical CDR3 is also encoded by other nucleotide sequences in the sample. The chain has TRBV5-1 and TRBJ2-2; TRBD2 matches at 7 bases. Germline CDR1 reads SGHRS; CDR2 reads YFSETQ. The J segment lost 2 bases and the V segment lost 0 bases, leaving 4 bases of the junction unmatched. This CDR3 has 16 amino acids. CDR3: CASSLDGRPNTGELFF. The CDR3 nucleotides are TGCGCCAGCAGCTTGGACGGGAGGCCCAACACCGGGGAGCTGTTTTTT.

The table lists this clone with many counts. The chain recombines TRBV5-1 with TRBJ2-1; 8 nucleotides align to TRBD2. The germline V gene encodes CDR1 SGHRS and CDR2 YFSETQ. The CDR3 has 16 amino acids. V lost 4 bases and J lost 7; bases outside the gene matches: 13. CDR3 coding DNA: TGCGCCAGCAGCCTGAAGGCGGGAGGTGGGGGGAATGAGCAGTTCTTC. Translated, it gives CASSLKAGGGGNEQFF.

This clone was counted between two and nine times. The CDR3 DNA is TGCAGCGTTTATAGGACGGCCACCTATGGCTACACCTTC. It translates to CSVYRTATYGYTF. The chain combines TRBV29-1 with TRBJ1-2; D is ambiguous. Between the trimmed V and J ends, which lost 5 bases and 4 bases, there was a span of 14 bases. The CDR3 loop spans 13 amino acids. Germline-derived CDR1 and CDR2 are SQVTM and ANQGSEA.

This rearrangement joins TRBV11-2 to TRBJ1-1, with TRBD1 matching over 7 bases. V trimming: 5 bases; J trimming: 4 bases; junction bases outside the gene matches: 16. Germline CDR1 reads SGHAT; CDR2 reads FQNNGV. The CDR3 consists of 17 residues. Written as DNA, the CDR3 is TGTGCCAGCAGCGACAGATTCAGGGGGGTTTCGGGCACTGAAGCTTTCTTT. Amino acid sequence: CASSDRFRGVSGTEAFF.

The J gene is TRBJ2-2, the V gene TRBV2; 8 positions match TRBD2. CDR1 and CDR2 (germline): SNHLY, FYNNEI. V was clipped by 7 bases and J by 0 bases; unmatched bases: 4. The CDR3 runs 15 residues. The CDR3 region is CASKPGLANTGELFF. DNA of the CDR3: TGTGCCAGCAAACCGGGACTAGCGAACACCGGGGAGCTGTTTTTT.

The genes are TRBV4-1 and TRBJ2-1; 7 nucleotides line up with TRBD2. The V gene end was trimmed by 1 base and the J gene end by 7 bases; junction bases not matched to a gene: 7. Germline CDR1 and CDR2: MGHRA and YSYEKL. This CDR3 is 15 amino acids long. The CDR3 reads CASSQARGRANEQFF. The CDR3, as DNA: TGCGCCAGCAGCCAAGCTCGTGGGAGGGCGAATGAGCAGTTCTTC.

The genes are TRBV29-1 and TRBJ2-3; 7 nucleotides agree with TRBD2. CDR3 size: 14 residues. After removal of 7 bases from V and 7 bases from J, the junction contained 14 bases not matched to a gene. CDR1 is SQVTM and CDR2 is ANQGSEA in the germline V gene. The DNA of the CDR3 is TGCAGCGGAACCATAGCGGGCGCGGAACATACGCAGTATTTT. Protein product: CSGTIAGAEHTQYF.

The V call is TRBV5-1, the J call TRBJ2-2; TRBD1 matches 8 bases. Germline V lookup: CDR1 SGHRS, CDR2 YFSETQ. CDR3 size: 16 residues. V lost 4 bases to trimming and J lost 2 bases; unmatched junction nucleotides: 7. The CDR3 bases are TGCGCCAGCAGCGTCCAACAGGGGGGTAACACCGGGGAGCTGTTTTTT. Its protein product is CASSVQQGGNTGELFF. Using reference TRBV5-1 and TRBJ2-2 for the parts outside the CDR3, the full variable domain is KAGVTQTPRYLIKTRGQQVTLSCSPISGHRSVSWYQQTPGQGLQFLFEYFSETQRNKGNFPGRFSGRQFSNSRSEMNVSTLELGDSALYLCASSVQQGGNTGELFFGEGSRLTVL.

The chain links TRBV5-1 to TRBJ2-7, with D perhaps TRBD2 (6 bases). The germline CDR1 and CDR2 sequences are SGHRS and YFSETQ. The CDR3 totals 13 residues. The V end was cut by 4 bases, the J end by 7 bases, with 15 bases between. In DNA form, the CDR3 reads TGCGCCAGCAGCCGGGGGACGGCATGGGAGCAGTACTTC. This encodes CASSRGTAWEQYF.

This chain connects TRBV7-9 to TRBJ1-1; possibly TRBD1 for D (5 bases). CDR1 and CDR2 from the germline V gene are SEHNR and FQNEAQ (reference sequence). V gave up 2 bases and J gave up 4 bases, with 14 bases separating them. This CDR3 contains 15 residues. The DNA of the CDR3 is TGTGCCAGCAGCTTAAAAGCACAGGCCGGCACTGAAGCTTTCTTT. Encoded protein: CASSLKAQAGTEAFF.

The chain has TRBV19 and TRBJ2-3, with 12 bases aligning to TRBD1. V lost 5 bases, J lost 0 bases, and 3 bases stayed unmatched. Germline CDR1 and CDR2: LNHDA and SQIVND (reference sequence). CDR3 length equals 16 residues. Here the CDR3 DNA reads TGTGCCAGTAGTCCGGGACAGGGGGCGAGCACAGATACGCAGTATTTT. Translation gives CASSPGQGASTDTQYF.

The chain recombines TRBV20-1 with TRBJ2-5; D remains unclear. The J call could be wrong; TRBJ2-7 is a better fit for the DNA end. This CDR3 contains 11 residues. The germline gives CDR1 DFQATT, CDR2 SNEGSKA (reference sequence). In DNA, the CDR3 is TGCAGTGCCAAACAAGGAGTCGAGCAGTACTTC. Translated, it gives CSAKQGVEQYF.

The V gene is TRBV5-1, the J gene TRBJ2-3; 7 bases line up with TRBD1. The trim removed 2 bases at V and 0 bases at J, leaving 6 bases unmatched. The CDR3 is 16 residues long. From germline, CDR1 is SGHRS and CDR2 YFSETQ. CDR3 sequence (DNA): TGCGCCAGCAGCTTAATACGGGACAGTAGCACAGATACGCAGTATTTT. Translating gives CASSLIRDSSTDTQYF.

V gene TRBV7-6 combines with J gene TRBJ1-5; TRBD1 matches at 7 bases. The V gene end was trimmed by 4 bases and the J gene end by 4 bases; junction bases not matched to a gene: 4. Per the germline V gene, CDR1 is SGHVS and CDR2 is FNYEAQ. CDR3 length: 14 residues. CDR3 in amino acids: CASSSGTANQPQHF. In DNA, the CDR3 is TGTGCCAGCAGCTCCGGGACAGCAAATCAGCCCCAGCATTTT.

The chain uses TRBV4-2 and TRBJ1-2, with TRBD1 matching over 9 bases. Trimming at V came to 3 bases and at J to 2 bases, leaving 4 bases not matched to a gene. The CDR3 length is 15 residues. Germline loops: CDR1 LGHNA, CDR2 YNFKEQ. In DNA form, the CDR3 reads TGTGCCAGCAGCCACGGCGGACAGGGGAACTATGGCTACACCTTC. Translated, it gives CASSHGGQGNYGYTF.

The chain combines TRBV28 with TRBJ1-5, with D possibly being TRBD1 (6 bases). Between the trimmed V and J ends, which lost 1 base and 6 bases, there was a span of 10 bases. Looked up from germline, CDR1 is MDHEN and CDR2 is SYDVKM. The CDR3 has 14 residues. The DNA for the CDR3 is TGTGCCAGCAGTTTATTCGGGGGCGCTCAGCCCCAGCATTTT. It is translated as CASSLFGGAQPQHF.

The J gene is TRBJ1-5, the V gene TRBV6-5; the D gene is possibly TRBD1 (5 bases). The germline V gene has CDR1 MNHEY and CDR2 SVGAGI. The length of the CDR3 is 15 residues. With 0 bases removed from V and 6 bases from J, the gap between germline ends came to 12 bases. Here the CDR3 DNA reads TGTGCCAGCAGTTACTCTTTGACAGAAGGTCAGCCCCAGCATTTT. The encoded protein is CASSYSLTEGQPQHF.